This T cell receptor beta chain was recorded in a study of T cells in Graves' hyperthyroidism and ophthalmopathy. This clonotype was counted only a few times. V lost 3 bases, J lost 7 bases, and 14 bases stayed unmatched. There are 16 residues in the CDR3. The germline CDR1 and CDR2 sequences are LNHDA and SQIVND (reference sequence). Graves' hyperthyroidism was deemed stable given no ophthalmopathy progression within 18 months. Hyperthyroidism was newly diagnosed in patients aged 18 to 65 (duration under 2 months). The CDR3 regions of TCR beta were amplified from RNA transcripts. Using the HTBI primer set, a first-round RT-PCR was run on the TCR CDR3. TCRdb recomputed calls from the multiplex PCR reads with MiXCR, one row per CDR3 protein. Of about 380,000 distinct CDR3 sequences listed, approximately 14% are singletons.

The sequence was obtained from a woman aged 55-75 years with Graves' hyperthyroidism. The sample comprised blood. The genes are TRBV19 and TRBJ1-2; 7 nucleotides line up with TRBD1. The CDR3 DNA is TGTGCCAGTAGTATGGAGCCCGGCAGGGGGGTGGTTGGCTACACCTTC. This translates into CASSMEPGRGVVGYTF.